The 21 T cell receptor beta chains reported below all come from one sample, sequenced in a study of shared clonotypes between healthy human individuals. Sequenced by immunoSEQ multiplex PCR; TCRdb stores in-frame clones only, minus some. The data contain over 850,000 clones, roughly 74% of them singletons. Sequences were obtained from memory CD4+ T cells from PBMCs. Indicated subset: CD45RA-negative fraction. These receptors were taken from a man in his late teens or twenties in good health. Some clones in this sample may be carry-over from other donors' samples.

The CDR3, as DNA: TGTGCCAGCACCCGGGACAGGGGGTATGGCTACACCTTC. It encodes CASTRDRGYGYTF. The chain couples TRBV6-1 to TRBJ1-2; 11 bases align to TRBD1. The CDR3 loop spans 13 amino acids. Germline V lookup: CDR1 MNHNS, CDR2 SASEGT. Trimming took 7 bases from V and 5 from J; bases not matched to a gene: 3.

The genes are TRBV13 and TRBJ2-7, with 10 bases lining up with TRBD2. The ends lost 5 bases at V and 0 bases at J; junction bases unmatched: 10. Germline assignment: CDR1 PRHDT and CDR2 FYEKMQ (reference sequence). This CDR3 is built from 17 residues. DNA of the CDR3: TGTGCCAGCAGCCATAGCGGGAGGTTCTCTTCCTCCTACGAGCAGTACTTC. This codes for CASSHSGRFSSSYEQYF.

The chain uses TRBV4-3 and TRBJ2-1; D is ambiguous. The germline V gene has CDR1 LGHNA and CDR2 YSLEER. V shed 0 bases and J shed 6 bases, with 12 bases lying between them. This CDR3 has 15 amino acids. Here the CDR3 DNA reads TGCGCCAGCAGCCAAGATAACGGCTATTTCAATGAGCAGTTCTTC. Protein product: CASSQDNGYFNEQFF.

This clone was seen just once. V gene TRBV6-1 combines with J gene TRBJ2-7, with D tentatively TRBD2 (5 bases). CDR1 and CDR2 (germline): MNHNS, SASEGT. The V gene lost 7 bases and the J gene lost 1 base, with 14 bases spanning the gap. This CDR3 region has 14 residues. The CDR3 nucleotides read TGTGCCAGCAATTATGGAGGCTATTCCTACGAGCAGTACTTC. Translated: CASNYGGYSYEQYF.

This clone was recorded only once. This chain uses TRBV12-5 with TRBJ2-1, with TRBD1 as a possible D gene (6 bases). Germline V gene lookup returns CDR1 LGHNT and CDR2 FRNRAP. CDR3 size: 12 residues. Trimming cost V 3 bases and J 15 bases, with 15 bases left between them. The CDR3 DNA sequence: TGTGCTAGTGGTTTCCCGCCATACAGGGCGTTCTTC. Translated, it gives CASGFPPYRAFF.

This rearrangement joins TRBV7-2 to TRBJ2-5; the match to TRBD2 covers 11 bases. The DNA end favors TRBJ2-7, so the J call may be wrong. This CDR3 region has 15 residues. Germline lookup yields CDR1 SGHTA and CDR2 FQGNSA. CDR3 in amino acids: CASSSGSGRAYEQYF. The DNA of the CDR3 is TGTGCCAGCAGCTCAGGTAGCGGGAGGGCTTACGAGCAGTACTTC.

The chain uses TRBV25-1 and TRBJ2-5; 7 bases are shared with TRBD1. Germline CDR1 reads MGHDK; CDR2 reads SYGVNS. This CDR3 region has 15 residues. V lost 3 bases, J lost 5 bases, and 9 bases stayed unmatched. CDR3 bases: TGTGCCAGCAGTGACTTAACAGGGGCCGGGGAGACCCAGTACTTC. It specifies CASSDLTGAGETQYF.

The chain combines TRBV19 with TRBJ2-1, with 7 positions matching TRBD2. Germline V gene data show CDR1 as LNHDA and CDR2 as SQIVND (reference sequence). This CDR3 spans 14 amino acids. J was trimmed by 3 bases and V by 7 bases; bases with no gene match: 6. CDR3 loop: CASKSGGGYNEQFF. CDR3 in DNA: TGTGCCAGTAAATCGGGAGGAGGCTACAATGAGCAGTTCTTC.

Only one count was recorded for this clone. This chain links TRBV27 with TRBJ2-5; a weak D match, TRBD1 (6 bases). Per germline, CDR1 MNHEY and CDR2 SMNVEV (reference sequence). CDR3 length equals 13 residues. V lost 6 bases to trimming and J lost 4 bases, with 12 bases between them. The CDR3 here is CASRKTRGETQYF. In DNA, the CDR3 is TGTGCCAGCAGGAAAACCAGGGGAGAGACCCAGTACTTC.

V is TRBV6-5 and J is TRBJ1-2; TRBD1 matches at 9 bases. Per the germline V gene, CDR1 is MNHEY and CDR2 is SVGAGI. The V gene end was trimmed by 6 bases and the J gene end by 7 bases; junction bases not matched to a gene: 12. CDR3 length: 15 residues. The CDR3 is CASSETGGYGGGYTF. For the CDR3, the DNA is TGTGCCAGCAGCGAGACAGGGGGGTATGGAGGTGGCTACACCTTC.

The chain is built from TRBV28 and TRBJ2-1; perhaps TRBD2 as D (5 bases). The length of the CDR3 is 17 residues. V lost 4 bases and J lost 1, with 17 bases in between. From germline, CDR1 is MDHEN and CDR2 SYDVKM. This chain's CDR3 is CASSSGIPFLSYNEQFF. The CDR3 nucleotides read TGTGCCAGCAGTTCCGGGATCCCCTTTCTTTCCTACAATGAGCAGTTCTTC.

This sequence joins TRBV30 and TRBJ2-7; D is ambiguous. Germline V gene sequence: CDR1 GTSNPN, CDR2 SVGIG (reference sequence). The CDR3 has 12 residues. V lost 0 bases, J lost 4 bases, and 7 bases lay in between. The CDR3 loop reads CAWSVSVYEQYF. DNA for the CDR3: TGTGCCTGGAGTGTTTCGGTATACGAGCAGTACTTC.

Only one count was recorded for this clone. V usage is TRBV5-6 and J usage is TRBJ2-7; D is undetermined. Deletions cut 4 bases from V and 2 bases from J, with 7 bases between. Germline CDR1 SGHDT, CDR2 YYEEEE. This CDR3 is 12 amino acids long. Written as DNA, the CDR3 is TGTGCCAGCAGCAGGGCGGCCTACGAGCAGTACTTC. Its translation: CASSRAAYEQYF. The full variable domain, completed using reference TRBV5-6 and TRBJ2-7, is DAGVTQSPTHLIKTRGQQVTLRCSPKSGHDTVSWYQQALGQGPQFIFQYYEEEERQRGNFPDRFSGHQFPNYSSELNVNALLLGDSALYLCASSRAAYEQYFGPGTRLTVT.

V and J are TRBV30 and TRBJ1-2; 7 bases are shared with TRBD1. Trimming at V came to 0 bases and at J to 3 bases, leaving 4 bases not matched to a gene. Germline V gives CDR1 GTSNPN, CDR2 SVGIG (reference sequence). The CDR3 sequence is 14 residues long. CDR3 amino acids: CAWSVRDRYYGYTF. The CDR3 nucleotides are TGTGCCTGGAGTGTAAGGGACAGATACTATGGCTACACCTTC.

This clone was observed a single time. The chain uses TRBV5-1 and TRBJ1-4; D call uncertain. The CDR3 extends over 15 amino acids. Germline CDR1 and CDR2: SGHRS and YFSETQ. The V and J ends lost 2 bases and 0 bases respectively, with 8 bases between them. In DNA form, the CDR3 reads TGCGCCAGCAGCTTACAAACCGCAACTAATGAAAAACTGTTTTTT. The encoded protein is CASSLQTATNEKLFF.

This chain connects TRBV6-6 to TRBJ2-7, with D uncertain. The V gene's germline CDR1 is MNHNY and CDR2 SVGAGI (reference sequence). This CDR3 has 13 residues. V lost 2 bases to trimming and J lost 2 bases, with 7 bases between them. Written as DNA, the CDR3 is TGTGCCAGCAGTTACGCCCGGGCCTACGAGCAGTACTTC. Its protein is CASSYARAYEQYF.

V usage is TRBV9 and J usage is TRBJ1-2; 7 bases are a match to TRBD1. The CDR3 runs to 14 residues. V lost 5 bases and J lost 4; bases outside the gene matches: 8. CDR1 is SGDLS, CDR2 YYNGEE, per germline. CDR3 nucleotide sequence: TGTGCCAGCAGTTCGACAGGGACGGGCTATGGCTACACCTTC. It codes for CASSSTGTGYGYTF.

On this clone: Within the sample, other DNA sequences also encode this same CDR3. This chain joins TRBV5-1 and TRBJ1-5, with 8 bases fitting TRBD1. V shed 2 bases and J 5 bases; nucleotides not matched to a gene: 0. The CDR3 is 13 residues long. Germline-derived CDR1 and CDR2 are SGHRS and YFSETQ. CDR3 sequence: CASSLQGDQPQHF. The CDR3 region has the DNA TGCGCCAGCAGCTTACAGGGGGATCAGCCCCAGCATTTT.

The chain joins TRBV28 to TRBJ2-1; a weak D match, TRBD1 (8 bases). CDR3 size: 16 residues. CDR1 is MDHEN and CDR2 is SYDVKM in the germline V gene. Trimming left V 7 bases short and J 0 bases short, with 16 bases between. Here the CDR3 reads CASTPGGGSSYNEQFF. CDR3 coding DNA: TGTGCCAGCACCCCAGGGGGCGGGAGCTCCTACAATGAGCAGTTCTTC.

This sequence joins TRBV2 and TRBJ2-7, with 8 bases fitting TRBD1. V gave up 6 bases and J gave up 2 bases; unmatched junction bases: 6. Germline CDR1 and CDR2: SNHLY and FYNNEI. The CDR3 extends over 14 amino acids. The CDR3 protein is CASRTTGGTYEQYF. The CDR3, as DNA: TGTGCCAGCAGAACTACAGGGGGAACCTACGAGCAGTACTTC.

J is TRBJ2-7 and V is TRBV30; 8 positions agree with TRBD1. The germline V gene encodes CDR1 GTSNPN and CDR2 SVGIG (reference sequence). This CDR3 spans 13 amino acids. Trimming removed 8 bases from V and 0 bases from J; junction bases left unmatched: 6. CDR3 sequence: CAGDRGSSYEQYF. The CDR3 nucleotides read TGTGCCGGCGACAGGGGCAGCTCCTACGAGCAGTACTTC.